What follows are 8 T cell receptor beta chains derived from one specimen sequenced in a study of cytomegalovirus exposure and HLA in healthy donors. The repertoire was sequenced with immunoSEQ multiplex PCR; TCRdb's copy has only in-frame clones and lacks some. Seen here are 100,000 to 150,000 clones, 85% to 95% observed once, and the top ten hold roughly 1.2%. Material for sequencing was PBMCs. These receptor sequences come from a woman between 18 and 30 years old in good health and CMV-seronegative.

The V and J genes are TRBV6-5 and TRBJ1-5, with a weak D call TRBD1 (6 bases). This CDR3 contains 16 residues. Germline values: CDR1 MNHEY, CDR2 SVGAGI. Trimming took 4 bases from V and 0 from J, leaving 13 bases between them. The chain's CDR3 is CASSLRRTDSNQPQHF. CDR3 bases: TGTGCCAGCAGTTTACGCAGGACAGATAGCAATCAGCCCCAGCATTTT.

V is TRBV28 and J is TRBJ2-7; 7 bases match TRBD2. The V gene's germline CDR1 is MDHEN and CDR2 SYDVKM. The CDR3 consists of 15 residues. V shed 5 bases, J shed 0 bases, and the junction held 7 bases outside the gene matches. This chain's CDR3 is CASSQWGGLSYEQYF. The CDR3 DNA sequence: TGTGCCAGCAGTCAGTGGGGGGGTCTCTCCTACGAGCAGTACTTC.

The rearrangement links TRBV5-5 to TRBJ2-7; no firm D call. Trimming shortened V by 3 bases and J by 4 bases, and 14 bases separated the two germline ends. The length of the CDR3 is 14 residues. Germline V gene lookup returns CDR1 SGHKS and CDR2 YYEKEE (reference sequence). Written as DNA, the CDR3 is TGTGCCAGCAGCTCGGGTGACTCCCGGTACGAGCAGTACTTC. Translating it yields CASSSGDSRYEQYF.

The genes are TRBV10-1 and TRBJ2-2, with 10 bases identical to TRBD2. Trimming cost V 5 bases and J 2 bases; bases outside gene matches: 17. The CDR3 consists of 20 residues. Per germline, CDR1 WNHNN and CDR2 SYGVQD (reference sequence). CDR3 DNA: TGCGCCAGCAGTCCCAAGACCCTAGCGGGGGTCCTACTAAACACCGGGGAGCTGTTTTTT. Translated, it gives CASSPKTLAGVLLNTGELFF.

This clone has more than one count but fewer than ten. The chain's CDR3 is CASSYGQDSRKAFF. The CDR3 coding sequence is TGTGCCAGCAGTTACGGTCAAGACAGCCGAAAAGCTTTCTTT. The chain couples TRBV6-5 to TRBJ1-1, with D perhaps TRBD1 (5 bases). Germline CDR1 and CDR2: MNHEY and SVGAGI. The germline V and J ends were trimmed by 2 bases and 9 bases, with 16 bases remaining between them. The CDR3 is made up of 14 amino acids.

The genes are TRBV4-1 and TRBJ2-7, with a possible D match to TRBD1 (7 bases). Trimming took 4 bases from V and 5 from J, leaving 21 bases between them. Germline-derived CDR1 and CDR2 are MGHRA and YSYEKL. This CDR3 spans 16 amino acids. The CDR3 nucleotides are TGCGCCAGCAGCCGGGCCGTGACAGGGAGGACCGACGAGCAGTACTTC. As protein: CASSRAVTGRTDEQYF.

The V call is TRBV27, the J call TRBJ2-3; 7 nucleotides align to TRBD1. After removal of 5 bases from V and 4 bases from J, the junction contained 9 bases not matched to a gene. This CDR3 comprises 15 residues. CDR1 is MNHEY, CDR2 SMNVEV, per germline (reference sequence). The CDR3 sequence is CASSPPGQLADTQYF. For the CDR3, the DNA is TGTGCCAGCAGTCCTCCGGGACAGCTAGCAGATACGCAGTATTTT.

This sequence joins TRBV4-1 and TRBJ2-3, with D possibly TRBD1 on 5 matching bases. Trimming shortened V by 0 bases and J by 4 bases, and 11 bases separated the two germline ends. The CDR3 totals 15 residues. Germline loops: CDR1 MGHRA, CDR2 YSYEKL. The CDR3 loop is CASSQEGVRADTQYF. The CDR3 nucleotides are TGCGCCAGCAGCCAAGAAGGGGTTCGTGCAGATACGCAGTATTTT.